The clone carrying this TCR beta chain has only a few counts. The data belong to a study of T cells in Graves' hyperthyroidism and ophthalmopathy. V trimming: 6 bases; J trimming: 5 bases; junction bases outside the gene matches: 16. The CDR3 has 17 amino acids. Germline V gene sequence: CDR1 LNHDA, CDR2 SQIVND (reference sequence). TCR beta CDR3 region amplification was performed from RNA transcripts. The primer set for the first-round RT-PCR of the TCR CDR3 was HTBI. TCRdb recomputed calls from the multiplex PCR reads with MiXCR, one row per CDR3 protein. The sample records hundreds of thousands of distinct CDR3 sequences, less than 45% being singletons.

Input material: peripheral blood or thyroid tissue (not recorded which). The genes are TRBV19 and TRBJ1-1; 9 positions match TRBD1. This clonotype originated in an adult man with Graves' disease, either hyperthyroidism or ophthalmopathy (not recorded which). The chain's CDR3 is CASSTRPGQGGDTEAFF. CDR3 DNA: TGTGCCAGTAGCACCCGGCCGGGACAGGGAGGCGATACTGAAGCTTTCTTT.